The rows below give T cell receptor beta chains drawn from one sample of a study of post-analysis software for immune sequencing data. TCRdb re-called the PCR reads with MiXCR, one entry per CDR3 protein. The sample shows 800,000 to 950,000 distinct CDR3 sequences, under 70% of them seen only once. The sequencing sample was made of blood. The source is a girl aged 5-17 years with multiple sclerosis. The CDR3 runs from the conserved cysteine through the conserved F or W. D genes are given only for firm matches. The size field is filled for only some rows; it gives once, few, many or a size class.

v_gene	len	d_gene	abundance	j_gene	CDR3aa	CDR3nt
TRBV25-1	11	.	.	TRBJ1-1	CASIGGTEAFF	TGTGCCAGCATTGGGGGTACTGAAGCTTTCTTT
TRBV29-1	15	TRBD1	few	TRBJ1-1	CSVEGGQTLNTEAFF	TGCAGCGTTGAGGGGGGACAGACTTTGAACACTGAAGCTTTCTTT
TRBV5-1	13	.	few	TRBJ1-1	CASSPITGTEAFF	TGCGCCAGCAGCCCGATTACAGGCACTGAAGCTTTCTTT
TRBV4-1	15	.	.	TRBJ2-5	CASSQPQEVQETQYF	TGCGCCAGCAGCCAACCCCAGGAAGTACAAGAGACCCAGTACTTC
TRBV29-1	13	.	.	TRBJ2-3	CSTDLGVPDTQYF	TGCAGCACCGATCTTGGTGTTCCAGATACGCAGTATTTT
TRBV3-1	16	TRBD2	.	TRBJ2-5	CASSHTLAGGTNEQYF	TGTGCCAGCAGTCACACCCTAGCGGGGGGGACCAATGAGCAGTACTTC
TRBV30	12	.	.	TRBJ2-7	CAWGDVYYEQYF	TGTGCCTGGGGGGACGTTTACTACGAGCAGTACTTC
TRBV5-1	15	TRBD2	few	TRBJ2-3	CASRWTSGFTDTQYF	TGCGCCAGCCGATGGACTAGCGGTTTCACAGATACGCAGTATTTT
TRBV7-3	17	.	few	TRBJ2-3	CASSLQVWAGEPDTQYF	TGTGCCAGCAGCTTACAAGTCTGGGCAGGGGAGCCAGATACGCAGTATTTT
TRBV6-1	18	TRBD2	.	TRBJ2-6	CASSVRLAGPSGANVRTF	TGTGCCAGCAGTGTAAGACTAGCGGGGCCTTCTGGGGCCAACGTCCGGACTTTC
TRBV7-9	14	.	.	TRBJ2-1	CASSFLGGYNEQFF	TGTGCCAGCAGCTTCCTGGGCGGCTACAATGAGCAGTTCTTC
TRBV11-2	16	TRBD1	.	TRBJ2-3	CASSPWDRGHADTQYF	TGTGCCAGCAGCCCATGGGACAGGGGACACGCAGATACGCAGTATTTT
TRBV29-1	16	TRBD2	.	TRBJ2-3	CSVPSGSGGRSDTQYF	TGCAGCGTCCCAAGCGGTAGCGGGGGGCGTTCAGATACGCAGTATTTT
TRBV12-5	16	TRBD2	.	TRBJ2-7	CASGLYTSGSYYEQYF	TGTGCTAGTGGTTTATATACTAGCGGGAGTTACTACGAGCAGTACTTC
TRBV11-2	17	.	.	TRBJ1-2	CASSLTDPGLFNYGYTF	TGTGCCAGCAGCTTAACGGACCCCGGGCTGTTTAACTATGGCTACACCTTC
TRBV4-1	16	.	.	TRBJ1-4	CASSQDPGRPNEKLFF	TGCGCCAGCAGCCAAGATCCGGGACGGCCTAATGAAAAACTGTTTTTT
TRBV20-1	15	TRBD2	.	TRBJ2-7	CSANLGRRGGYEQYF	TGCAGTGCTAACCTAGGGAGGCGGGGGGGCTACGAGCAGTACTTC
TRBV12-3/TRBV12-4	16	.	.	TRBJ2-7	CASSSYRRVTSYEQYF	TGTGCCAGCAGTTCCTACCGACGGGTGACTTCTTACGAGCAGTACTTC
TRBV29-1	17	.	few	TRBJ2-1	CSVEGDGGTPPYNEQFF	TGCAGCGTTGAAGGTGATGGGGGGACACCGCCTTACAATGAGCAGTTCTTC
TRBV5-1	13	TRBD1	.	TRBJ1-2	CASTEQGAGGYTF	TGCGCCAGCACCGAACAGGGGGCAGGCGGCTACACCTTC
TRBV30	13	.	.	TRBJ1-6	CAWEGTNNSPLHF	TGTGCCTGGGAGGGGACCAATAATTCACCCCTCCACTTT
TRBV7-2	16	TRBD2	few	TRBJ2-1	CASSLLTSGLGNEQFF	TGTGCCAGCAGCTTACTGACTAGCGGGCTGGGTAATGAGCAGTTCTTC
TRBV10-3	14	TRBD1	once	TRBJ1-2	CAIRRQGEDYGYTF	TGTGCCATCAGGCGACAGGGGGAGGACTATGGCTACACCTTC
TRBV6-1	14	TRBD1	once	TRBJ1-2	CASSETTGGRGYTF	TGTGCCAGCAGTGAAACCACAGGGGGCCGTGGCTACACCTTC
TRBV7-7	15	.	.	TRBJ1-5	CASSEAGVLNQPQHF	TGTGCCAGCAGCGAAGCTGGGGTCCTCAATCAGCCCCAGCATTTT
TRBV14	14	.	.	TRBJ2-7	CASSQHYFSYEQYF	TGTGCCAGCAGCCAACACTATTTCTCCTACGAGCAGTACTTC
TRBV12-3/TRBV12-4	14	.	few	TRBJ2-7	CASSRRADTYEQYF	TGTGCCAGCAGTCGACGGGCGGACACCTACGAGCAGTACTTC
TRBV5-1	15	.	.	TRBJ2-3	CASSLGGAGTGTQYF	TGCGCCAGCAGCTTGGGGGGGGCTGGCACAGGTACGCAGTATTTT
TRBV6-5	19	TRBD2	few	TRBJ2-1	CASSYEVVGLAGAEGKQFF	TGTGCCAGCAGTTACGAGGTAGTCGGACTAGCGGGGGCGGAGGGTAAGCAGTTCTTC
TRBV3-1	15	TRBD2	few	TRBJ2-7	CASSQGFSGGAEQYF	TGTGCCAGCAGCCAAGGTTTTAGCGGGGGGGCCGAGCAGTACTTC
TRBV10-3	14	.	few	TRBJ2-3	CAIQGSTSTDTQYF	TGTGCCATCCAGGGGTCGACATCGACAGATACGCAGTATTTT
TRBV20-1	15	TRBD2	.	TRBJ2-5	CSARGASGGRETQYF	TGCAGTGCCCGAGGGGCCAGCGGGGGTCGGGAGACCCAGTACTTC
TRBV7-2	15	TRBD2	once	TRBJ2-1	CASSLARTSGTEQFF	TGTGCCAGCAGCTTAGCGCGGACTAGCGGGACGGAGCAGTTCTTC
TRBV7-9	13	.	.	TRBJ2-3	CASSLVPRGTQYF	TGTGCCAGCAGCTTAGTTCCAAGGGGTACGCAGTATTTT
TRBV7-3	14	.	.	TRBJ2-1	CASSAGLIYNEQFF	TGTGCCAGCAGCGCGGGACTGATCTACAATGAGCAGTTCTTC
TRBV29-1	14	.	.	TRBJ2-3	CSVGVRADTDMQYF	TGCAGCGTTGGGGTCAGGGCCGACACAGATATGCAGTATTTT
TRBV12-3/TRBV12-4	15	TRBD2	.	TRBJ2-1	CASSYSGRADNEQFF	TGTGCCAGCAGTTATAGCGGGAGGGCCGACAATGAGCAGTTCTTC
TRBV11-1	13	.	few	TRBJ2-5	CASSLIEWETQYF	TGTGCCAGCAGCTTAATCGAATGGGAGACCCAGTACTTC
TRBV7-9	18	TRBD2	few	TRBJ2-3	CASRSTRPGLAGGDTQYF	TGTGCCAGCAGAAGTACCCGTCCGGGACTAGCGGGAGGGGATACGCAGTATTTT
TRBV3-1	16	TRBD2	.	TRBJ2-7	CASSQARLAGTYEQYF	TGTGCCAGCAGCCAAGCTCGACTAGCGGGAACCTACGAGCAGTACTTC
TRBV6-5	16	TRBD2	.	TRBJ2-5	CASSSRTSGGRETQYF	TGTGCCAGCAGTTCTAGGACTAGCGGGGGGAGGGAGACCCAGTACTTC
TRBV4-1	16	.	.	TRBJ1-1	CASSPQGRVWGTEAFF	TGCGCCAGCAGCCCTCAAGGTCGGGTGTGGGGAACTGAAGCTTTCTTT
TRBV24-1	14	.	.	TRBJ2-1	CAASDLGAADEQFF	TGTGCCGCCAGTGATCTGGGGGCCGCCGATGAGCAGTTCTTC
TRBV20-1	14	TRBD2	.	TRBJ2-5	CSARLAGLSETQYF	TGCAGTGCAAGACTAGCGGGACTGTCAGAGACCCAGTACTTC
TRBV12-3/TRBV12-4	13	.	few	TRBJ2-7	CASNNFQGNEQYF	TGTGCCAGCAACAATTTCCAGGGAAACGAGCAGTACTTC
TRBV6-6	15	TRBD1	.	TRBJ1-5	CASSYRGRDNQPQHF	TGTGCCAGCAGTTACAGGGGGCGCGACAATCAGCCCCAGCATTTT
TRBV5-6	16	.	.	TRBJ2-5	CASSLEAGGYGETQYF	TGTGCCAGCAGCTTGGAGGCCGGGGGCTATGGGGAGACCCAGTACTTC
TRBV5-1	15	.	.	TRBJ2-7	CASSPSSIFNYEQYF	TGCGCCAGCAGCCCGAGCAGCATATTCAACTACGAGCAGTACTTC
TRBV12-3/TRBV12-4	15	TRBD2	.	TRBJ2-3	CASSLGGGITDTQYF	TGTGCCAGCAGTTTAGGGGGAGGGATCACAGATACGCAGTATTTT
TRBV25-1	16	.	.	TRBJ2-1	CASSEYVSGLYNEQFF	TGTGCCAGCAGTGAATATGTAAGTGGCCTCTACAATGAGCAGTTCTTC
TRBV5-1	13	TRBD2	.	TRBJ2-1	CASSSPLGGGPFF	TGCGCCAGCAGCTCCCCTCTGGGGGGGGGTCCGTTCTTC
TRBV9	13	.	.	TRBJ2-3	CASSVEGLGTQYF	TGTGCCAGCAGCGTAGAAGGACTTGGTACGCAGTATTTT